The clone carrying this TCR beta chain has only one observation. Its antigen is unknown. A much larger clone lies one base from this, so it may be a read error. The data were obtained in a study of molecular identifiers for immune sequencing clone quantification. Germline CDR1 is LGHDT and CDR2 is YNNKEL (reference sequence). This CDR3 has 16 amino acids. Whole-study findings and limits: Highly expanded clone sizes could be underestimated by identical TCR molecules that share a barcode. In a background of around 1 million naive cells, spiked Jurkat TCR RNA from one cell was reportedly detectable. Beyond 20 RNA copies, clones held over 97% of effector molecules, compared with under 1% in naive cells.

Listed TCR primers and previously described methods were used for bulk TCR libraries. Via MiXCR, TCRdb re-called the PCR reads, giving one row per CDR3 protein. The table has about 640,000 distinct CDR3 sequences, roughly 21% seen once; the top ten hold under 0.95%. The receptor was isolated from a human donor in good health. Some libraries in this study had Jurkat cell RNA spiked in. Sequenced input: naive CD8+ T cells from blood, with Jurkat cell RNA spiked in. Subset indicated: FACS-sorted CD8+CD4-CCR7+CD45RA+ naive T cells. This chain uses TRBV3-1 with TRBJ2-3; 10 positions agree with TRBD2. In DNA form, the CDR3 reads TGTGCCAGCAGCCACGGACTAGCGGCCACTACAGATGCGCAGTATTTT. Its protein is CASSHGLAATTDAQYF.